What follows are 12 T cell receptor beta chains derived from one specimen sequenced in a study of blood T cell repertoires in COVID-19. Measured with immunoSEQ multiplex PCR; TCRdb has only the in-frame clones, and not every one. The table records over 80,000 clones, less than 80% of them present only once. The specimen sequenced was peripheral blood. The source is a woman aged 45-59 years with acute or convalescent COVID-19.

The chain uses TRBV27 and TRBJ1-5; TRBD1 matches 8 bases. Trimming took 4 bases from V and 6 from J; bases not matched to a gene: 8. This CDR3 comprises 15 residues. CDR1 is MNHEY and CDR2 is SMNVEV in the germline V gene (reference sequence). In nucleotides, the CDR3 is TGTGCCAGCAGTTCACTTTGGGACAGGAGTCAGCCCCAGCATTTT. Translating it yields CASSSLWDRSQPQHF.

The rearrangement joins TRBV28 to TRBJ2-7; TRBD1 agrees at 12 bases. With 4 bases clipped from V and 7 bases from J, the junction kept 5 bases outside the gene matches. CDR1 and CDR2 (germline): MDHEN, SYDVKM. This CDR3 has 14 amino acids. This chain's CDR3 is CASSSGQGAGEQYF. The CDR3 region has the DNA TGTGCCAGCAGTTCGGGACAGGGGGCGGGGGAGCAGTACTTC.

The V gene is TRBV28, the J gene TRBJ1-5, with 9 bases fitting TRBD1. From germline, CDR1 is MDHEN and CDR2 SYDVKM. After removal of 5 bases from V and 7 bases from J, the junction contained 6 bases not matched to a gene. CDR3 length: 14 residues. The CDR3 protein is CASSPGQGYQPQHF. The CDR3 DNA follows: TGTGCCAGCAGTCCGGGACAGGGATACCAGCCCCAGCATTTT.

V usage is TRBV19 and J usage is TRBJ1-3; D is possibly TRBD1 (6 bases). V dropped 7 bases and J dropped 0 bases, with 13 bases sitting between them. The CDR3 runs to 15 residues. The germline CDR1 and CDR2 sequences are LNHDA and SQIVND (reference sequence). CDR3 sequence: CASTDRDTSGNTIYF. The CDR3 nucleotides read TGTGCCAGTACCGATAGGGACACCTCTGGAAACACCATATATTTT. The whole variable domain, remainder taken from reference TRBV19 and TRBJ1-3, is DGGITQSPKYLFRKEGQNVTLSCEQNLNHDAMYWYRQDPGQGLRLIYYSQIVNDFQKGDIAEGYSVSREKKESFPLTVTSAQKNPTAFYLCASTDRDTSGNTIYFGEGSWLTVV.

The V and J genes are TRBV4-1 and TRBJ2-7; 10 nucleotides agree with TRBD1. The V gene end was trimmed by 1 base and the J gene end by 2 bases; junction bases not matched to a gene: 5. The CDR3 length is 16 residues. Germline V gives CDR1 MGHRA, CDR2 YSYEKL. The CDR3 loop is CASSQGGQGIPYEQYF. CDR3 sequence (DNA): TGCGCCAGCAGCCAAGGGGGACAGGGGATCCCCTACGAGCAGTACTTC.

This clone was detected a few times. V is TRBV28 and J is TRBJ2-2; D perhaps matches TRBD1 (5 bases). Trimming removed 10 bases at V and 5 bases at J, with 17 bases between. Germline-derived CDR1 and CDR2 are MDHEN and SYDVKM. The CDR3 has 14 residues. CDR3 loop: CATAAGSATGELFF. The CDR3 DNA reads as TGTGCCACCGCGGCAGGGTCGGCAACCGGGGAGCTGTTTTTT.

This sequence joins TRBV6-6 and TRBJ1-2, with a possible D match to TRBD1 (5 bases). The CDR3 has 13 amino acids. Germline assignment: CDR1 MNHNY and CDR2 SVGAGI (reference sequence). V was clipped by 5 bases and J by 6 bases, with 13 bases between them. CDR3 region: CASSRQRDDGYTF. CDR3 DNA: TGTGCCAGCAGTAGACAGCGCGATGATGGCTACACCTTC.

The V and J genes are TRBV6-2 or TRBV6-3 and TRBJ2-2, with D tentatively TRBD1 (6 bases). The germline gives CDR1 MNHEY, CDR2 SVGEGT. Trimming shortened V by 2 bases and J by 5 bases, and 12 bases separated the two germline ends. This CDR3 spans 15 amino acids. The CDR3 sequence: CASSYEGGFTGELFF. The CDR3 DNA reads TGTGCCAGCAGTTACGAAGGGGGATTTACCGGGGAGCTGTTTTTT.

V and J are TRBV5-1 and TRBJ2-1, with 10 bases fitting TRBD1. From germline, CDR1 is SGHRS and CDR2 YFSETQ. V gave up 8 bases and J gave up 6 bases; unmatched junction bases: 8. This CDR3 spans 14 amino acids. This CDR3 reads CASSRDRGSNEQFF. CDR3 DNA: TGCGCCAGTTCCCGGGACAGGGGCAGCAATGAGCAGTTCTTC.

The V gene is TRBV3-1 (or the pseudogene TRBV3-2), the J gene TRBJ2-5; 10 bases line up with TRBD2. This CDR3 is 19 amino acids long. The germline V gene has CDR1 LGHDT and CDR2 YNNKEL (reference sequence). V shed 5 bases, J shed 2 bases, and the junction held 17 bases outside the gene matches. CDR3 in amino acids: CASSVEGLAGADVQETQYF. The DNA of the CDR3 is TGTGCCAGCAGCGTCGAGGGGCTAGCGGGGGCCGACGTACAAGAGACCCAGTACTTC.

This clone was seen only once. The gene calls are TRBV19 and TRBJ1-5, with no clear D. The CDR3 consists of 14 residues. Germline V CDR1 and CDR2: LNHDA, SQIVND (reference sequence). V was shortened by 5 bases and J by 2 bases, with 10 bases between the two germline ends. CDR3 amino acids: CASSPRNGNQPQHF. The CDR3 region has the DNA TGTGCCAGTAGTCCGCGTAACGGCAATCAGCCCCAGCATTTT.

CDR3 nucleotide sequence: TGTGCCATCTCGGAGGGGACAGGGAGGGAAAAACTGTTTTTT. Encoded protein: CAISEGTGREKLFF. This rearrangement joins TRBV10-3 to TRBJ1-4; TRBD1 matches 9 bases. This CDR3 contains 14 residues. V lost 8 bases, J lost 8 bases, and 9 bases stayed unmatched. The germline CDR1 and CDR2 sequences are ENHRY and SYGVKD.